Below, 4 T cell receptor beta chains from the same sample are listed, as sequenced in a study of blood T cell repertoires in COVID-19. Clones were read by immunoSEQ multiplex PCR, and TCRdb kept only the in-frame ones, dropping some. The data show some 240,000 clones, around 83% seen once. The sample taken for sequencing was peripheral blood. Receptors originate from a woman aged 80 or older with acute or convalescent COVID-19.

This clone was counted once. The genes are TRBV5-1 and TRBJ2-7, with a possible D match to TRBD1 (6 bases). The germline V gene has CDR1 SGHRS and CDR2 YFSETQ. This CDR3 has 13 residues. V dropped 7 bases and J dropped 7 bases, with 18 bases sitting between them. CDR3: CASGYTGPREQYF. The CDR3 DNA sequence: TGCGCCAGCGGCTATACAGGGCCAAGGGAGCAGTACTTC.

The chain recombines TRBV5-1 with TRBJ2-5; TRBD2 might be the D (6 bases). This CDR3 has 13 amino acids. V was pared by 3 bases and J by 2 bases, with 8 bases between. CDR1 and CDR2 (germline): SGHRS, YFSETQ. Here the CDR3 reads CASSSGGQETQYF. The DNA for the CDR3 is TGCGCCAGCAGCTCCGGGGGTCAAGAGACCCAGTACTTC. Full variable domain (missing parts from reference TRBV5-1 and TRBJ2-5): KAGVTQTPRYLIKTRGQQVTLSCSPISGHRSVSWYQQTPGQGLQFLFEYFSETQRNKGNFPGRFSGRQFSNSRSEMNVSTLELGDSALYLCASSSGGQETQYFGPGTRLLVL.

A remark on this clone: The identical CDR3 is also encoded by other nucleotide sequences in the sample. This chain uses TRBV6-5 with TRBJ1-1; no clear D gene. V shed 3 bases and J shed 0 bases, with 8 bases lying between them. CDR1 and CDR2 from the germline V gene are MNHEY and SVGAGI. The CDR3 spans 14 residues. CDR3 region: CASSYSHMNTEAFF. The CDR3 DNA reads TGTGCCAGCAGTTATTCACATATGAACACTGAAGCTTTCTTT.

This chain uses TRBV5-4 with TRBJ2-6; D gene unclear. The CDR3 is 15 amino acids. CDR1 and CDR2 from the germline V gene are SGHNT and YYREEE (reference sequence). The V end lost 3 bases, the J end lost 3 bases, and 10 bases lay between the germline ends. CDR3 residues: CASSWVGSGANVLTF. The CDR3 DNA follows: TGTGCCAGCAGCTGGGTGGGCAGTGGGGCCAACGTCCTGACTTTC.